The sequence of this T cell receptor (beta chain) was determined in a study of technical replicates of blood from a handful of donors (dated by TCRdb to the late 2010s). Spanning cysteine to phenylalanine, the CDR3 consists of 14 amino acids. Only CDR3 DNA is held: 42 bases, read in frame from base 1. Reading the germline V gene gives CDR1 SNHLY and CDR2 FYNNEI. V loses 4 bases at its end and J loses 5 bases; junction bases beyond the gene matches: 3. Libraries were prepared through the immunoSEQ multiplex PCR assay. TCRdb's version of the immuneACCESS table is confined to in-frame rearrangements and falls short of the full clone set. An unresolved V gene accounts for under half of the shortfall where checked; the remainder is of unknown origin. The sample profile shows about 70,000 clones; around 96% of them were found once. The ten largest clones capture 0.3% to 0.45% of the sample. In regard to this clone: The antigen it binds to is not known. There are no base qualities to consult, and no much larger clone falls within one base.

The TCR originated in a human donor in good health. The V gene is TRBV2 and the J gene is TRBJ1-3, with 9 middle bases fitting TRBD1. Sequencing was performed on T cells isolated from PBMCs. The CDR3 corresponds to CASSADRGRNTIYF. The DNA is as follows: TGTGCCAGCAGTGCGGACAGGGGACGAAACACCATATATTTT. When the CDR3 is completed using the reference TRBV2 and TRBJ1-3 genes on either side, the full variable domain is EPEVTQTPSHQVTQMGQEVILRCVPISNHLYFYWYRQILGQKVEFLVSFYNNEISEKSEIFDDQFSVERPDGSNFTLKIRSTKLEDSAMYFCASSADRGRNTIYFGEGSWLTVV.